This T cell receptor (beta chain) was captured in a study of CD8+CD57+ T cells in acquired aplastic anemia (dated by TCRdb to 2017 to 2018). Broadly, across the study: On average, sorted CD4+ and CD8+ cells yielded 3.2 ug of extracted DNA, with a range of about 0.17 to 27.4 ug. Mean read counts for healthy donor samples were about 10.8 million for CD4+ cells and under 14 million for CD8+ cells.

As regards this clonotype: This receptor's antigen is unknown. No much larger clone exists at a distance of one base, and base qualities are not known.

TCR repertoires of sorted CD4+ and CD8+ blood T cells from severe aplastic anemia patients and healthy subjects were deep-sequenced in the study. Ficoll-Paque density gradient centrifugation was used to isolate peripheral blood mononuclear cells. Before DNA was extracted, CD4+ and CD8+ T cells were sorted using either FACS or magnetic beads. The trim is 3 bases for V and 8 bases for J, with a gap of 11 bases between the germline ends. The CDR3 goes from the cysteine to the phenylalanine over 13 residues. Only the CDR3 part of the read is kept: 39 bases, read in frame from the first base. CDR1 and CDR2, looked up from the germline V gene (reference sequence), are SGHAT and FQDESV. What the authors observed across the whole study: CD8+ Simpson's diversity did not differ significantly between patients and healthy controls (P=0.060). Some 30 CD8+ CDR3 sequences were found to be shared between patients and controls, but these sequences appeared to be highly expressed in patients and within the immunodominant clones of the patients.

Genomic DNA was used as template for profiling of TCR beta VDJ combinations and CDR3 sequences. An Illumina HiSeq 2000 was used for TCR repertoire sequencing. The published analysis was carried out like this. TRBV/TRBJ rearrangement plots, CDR3 size and DJ length profiles, and Simpson's diversity index were used to assess repertoires. The most abundant DNA sequence in the deep sequencing data was taken as the immunodominant clone. CDR3 amino acid sequences were checked for sharing across subjects and were also compared against the VDJdb database and published repertoires. TCRdb's own reprocessing of the public reads used fastp at Q25 and MiXCR and kept productive beta chains. Rows are unified per CDR3 protein, each entry keeping the most common DNA and genes. TCRdb's processing, not the study's, gives the V and J calls here. The sample table lists approximately 380,000 distinct CDR3 sequences, about two thirds of them with a count of one. The biggest ten clones account for under 5% of the sample.

The sequence is built from TRBV11-1 and TRBJ1-5, with the D gene not clear enough to name. Sequenced sample: sorted CD4+, CD8+, or CD8+CD57+ T cells (not recorded which) from PBMCs. The TCR comes from a human donor in good health, serving as a control. The CDR3 protein is CASSFYTSKPQHF. The DNA sequence reads TGTGCCAGCAGCTTTTATACCTCTAAGCCCCAGCATTTT.